This is a list of T cell receptor beta chains from one sample in a study of post-analysis software for immune sequencing data. TCRdb reanalysed the PCR reads using MiXCR and keeps one entry per CDR3 protein. The data show about 620,000 distinct CDR3 sequences, roughly two fifths seen once. Input material: blood. The receptors were sampled from a girl aged 5-17 years with multiple sclerosis. Both conserved end residues are part of each CDR3. The order of the fields is V gene, clone size, J gene, CDR3 length, D gene, CDR3 protein, CDR3 DNA. A D gene is named only where the DNA matches it firmly. Size is stated for part of the rows, as once, few or many counts, or as a class when the clone is expanded.

v_gene: TRBV10-2
abundance: few
j_gene: TRBJ1-6
len: 15
d_gene: NA
CDR3aa: CASNAESSGNSPLHF
CDR3nt: TGCGCCAGCAATGCAGAATCCTCCGGCAATTCACCCCTCCACTTT

v_gene: TRBV5-1
abundance: NA
j_gene: TRBJ2-1
len: 13
d_gene: NA
CDR3aa: CASSRFRGDEQFF
CDR3nt: TGCGCCAGCAGCCGGTTCAGGGGCGATGAGCAGTTCTTC

v_gene: TRBV20-1
abundance: few
j_gene: TRBJ2-7
len: 12
d_gene: NA
CDR3aa: CSASPDGYEQYF
CDR3nt: TGCAGTGCTAGCCCGGACGGCTACGAGCAGTACTTC

v_gene: TRBV6-5
abundance: NA
j_gene: TRBJ2-3
len: 17
d_gene: NA
CDR3aa: CASSSPRGAASTDTQYF
CDR3nt: TGTGCCAGCAGTTCCCCCCGTGGGGCTGCTAGTACAGATACGCAGTATTTT

v_gene: TRBV12-3/TRBV12-4
abundance: NA
j_gene: TRBJ2-6
len: 14
d_gene: TRBD1
CDR3aa: CASSQQGAPDVLTF
CDR3nt: TGTGCCAGCAGCCAACAGGGGGCTCCTGACGTCCTGACTTTC

v_gene: TRBV20-1
abundance: few
j_gene: TRBJ2-4
len: 14
d_gene: NA
CDR3aa: CSATPGARGDIQYF
CDR3nt: TGCAGTGCTACGCCGGGGGCGAGGGGAGACATTCAGTACTTC

v_gene: TRBV10-3
abundance: NA
j_gene: TRBJ1-1
len: 13
d_gene: NA
CDR3aa: CAISGDTLPRAFF
CDR3nt: TGTGCCATCAGTGGGGACACACTCCCACGGGCTTTCTTT

v_gene: TRBV12-3/TRBV12-4
abundance: NA
j_gene: TRBJ2-1
len: 17
d_gene: NA
CDR3aa: CASSLARSRFSYNEQFF
CDR3nt: TGTGCCAGCAGTTTAGCGAGGAGCAGATTCTCCTACAATGAGCAGTTCTTC

v_gene: TRBV5-5
abundance: once
j_gene: TRBJ2-2
len: 15
d_gene: NA
CDR3aa: CASSLYVSGYGELFF
CDR3nt: TGTGCCAGCAGCTTGTATGTGTCGGGGTACGGGGAGCTGTTTTTT

v_gene: TRBV18
abundance: few
j_gene: TRBJ1-1
len: 14
d_gene: NA
CDR3aa: CASSPQRDGAEAFF
CDR3nt: TGTGCCAGCTCACCACAGCGGGACGGGGCTGAAGCTTTCTTT

v_gene: TRBV7-9
abundance: NA
j_gene: TRBJ1-2
len: 14
d_gene: NA
CDR3aa: CASSLAGENYGYTF
CDR3nt: TGTGCCAGCAGCTTAGCTGGGGAAAACTATGGCTACACCTTC

v_gene: TRBV4-1
abundance: few
j_gene: TRBJ1-2
len: 14
d_gene: NA
CDR3aa: CASSHGAADYGYTF
CDR3nt: TGCGCCAGCAGCCATGGGGCCGCGGACTATGGCTACACCTTC

v_gene: TRBV2
abundance: few
j_gene: TRBJ2-6
len: 17
d_gene: NA
CDR3aa: CASSERALTTGANVLTF
CDR3nt: TGTGCCAGCAGTGAAAGGGCCCTAACCACTGGGGCCAACGTCCTGACTTTC

v_gene: TRBV20-1
abundance: NA
j_gene: TRBJ2-1
len: 14
d_gene: NA
CDR3aa: CSARRGRPYNEQFF
CDR3nt: TGCAGTGCTAGAAGGGGGAGGCCCTACAATGAGCAGTTCTTC

v_gene: TRBV20-1
abundance: NA
j_gene: TRBJ2-7
len: 14
d_gene: NA
CDR3aa: CSASSIFSSYEQYF
CDR3nt: TGCAGTGCTAGCTCTATATTTTCCTCCTACGAGCAGTACTTC